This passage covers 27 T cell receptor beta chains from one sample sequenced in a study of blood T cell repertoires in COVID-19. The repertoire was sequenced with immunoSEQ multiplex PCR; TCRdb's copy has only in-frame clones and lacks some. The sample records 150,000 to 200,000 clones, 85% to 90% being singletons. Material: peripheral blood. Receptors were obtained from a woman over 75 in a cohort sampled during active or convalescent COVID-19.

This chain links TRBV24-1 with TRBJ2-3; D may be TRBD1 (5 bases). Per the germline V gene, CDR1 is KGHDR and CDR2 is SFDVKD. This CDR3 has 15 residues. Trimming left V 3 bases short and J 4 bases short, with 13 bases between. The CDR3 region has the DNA TGTGCCACCAGTGATCAAACCCAGGGTGCAGATACGCAGTATTTT. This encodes CATSDQTQGADTQYF.

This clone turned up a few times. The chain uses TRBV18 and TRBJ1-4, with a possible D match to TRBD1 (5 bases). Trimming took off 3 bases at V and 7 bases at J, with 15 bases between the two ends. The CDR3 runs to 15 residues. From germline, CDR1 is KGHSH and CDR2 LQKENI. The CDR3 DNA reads TGTGCCAGCTCACCCTCGGACAAGGTGGTTGAAAAACTGTTTTTT. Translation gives CASSPSDKVVEKLFF.

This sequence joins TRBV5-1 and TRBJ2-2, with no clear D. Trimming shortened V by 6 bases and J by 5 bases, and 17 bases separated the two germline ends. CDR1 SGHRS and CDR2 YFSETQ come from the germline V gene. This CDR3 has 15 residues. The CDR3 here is CASKESLQLTGELFF. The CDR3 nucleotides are TGCGCCAGCAAGGAGTCGCTCCAATTGACCGGGGAGCTGTTTTTT.

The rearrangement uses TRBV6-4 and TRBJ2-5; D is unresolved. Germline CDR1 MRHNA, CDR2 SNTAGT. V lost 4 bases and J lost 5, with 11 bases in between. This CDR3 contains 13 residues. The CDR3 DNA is TGTGCCAGCAGTGTTACAGATACGGAGACCCAGTACTTC. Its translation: CASSVTDTETQYF.

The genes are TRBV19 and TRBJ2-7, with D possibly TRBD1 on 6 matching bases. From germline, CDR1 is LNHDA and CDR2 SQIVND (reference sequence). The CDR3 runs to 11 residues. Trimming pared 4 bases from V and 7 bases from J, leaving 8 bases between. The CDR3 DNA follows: TGTGCCAGTAGTAGAGGGGGAGAGCAGTACTTC. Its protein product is CASSRGGEQYF. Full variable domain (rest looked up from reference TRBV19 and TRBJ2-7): DGGITQSPKYLFRKEGQNVTLSCEQNLNHDAMYWYRQDPGQGLRLIYYSQIVNDFQKGDIAEGYSVSREKKESFPLTVTSAQKNPTAFYLCASSRGGEQYFGPGTRLTVT.

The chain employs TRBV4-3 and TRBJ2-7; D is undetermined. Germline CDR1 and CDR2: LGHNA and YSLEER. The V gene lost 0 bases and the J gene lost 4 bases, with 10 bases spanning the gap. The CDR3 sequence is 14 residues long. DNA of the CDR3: TGCGCCAGCAGCCAAGATATTGGCTTATACGAGCAGTACTTC. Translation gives CASSQDIGLYEQYF.

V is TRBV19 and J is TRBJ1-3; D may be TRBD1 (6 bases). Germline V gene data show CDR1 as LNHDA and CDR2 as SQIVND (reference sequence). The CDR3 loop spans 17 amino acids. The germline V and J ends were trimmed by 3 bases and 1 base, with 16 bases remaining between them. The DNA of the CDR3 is TGTGCCAGTAGTATTTTGTACAGGGCTCCTTCTGGAAACACCATATATTTT. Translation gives CASSILYRAPSGNTIYF.

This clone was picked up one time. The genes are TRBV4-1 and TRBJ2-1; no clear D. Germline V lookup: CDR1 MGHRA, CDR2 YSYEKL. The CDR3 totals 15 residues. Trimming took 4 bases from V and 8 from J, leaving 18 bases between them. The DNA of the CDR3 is TGCGCCAGCAGCCCCCCACCAAGAGTGGGCTATGAGCAGTTCTTC. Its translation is CASSPPPRVGYEQFF.

In DNA, the CDR3 is TGTGCCAGCAGTTCTGGACTAGCGGGCGGCGGGGAGCTGTTTTTT. Translated: CASSSGLAGGGELFF. The chain links TRBV5-4 to TRBJ2-2, with 11 bases fitting TRBD2. From germline, CDR1 is SGHNT and CDR2 YYREEE (reference sequence). The V gene end was trimmed by 5 bases and the J gene end by 7 bases; junction bases not matched to a gene: 7. The CDR3 extends over 15 amino acids.

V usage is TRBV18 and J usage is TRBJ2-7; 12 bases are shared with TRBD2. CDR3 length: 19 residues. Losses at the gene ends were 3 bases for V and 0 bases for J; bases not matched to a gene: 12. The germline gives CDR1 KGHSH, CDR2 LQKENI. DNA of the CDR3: TGTGCCAGCTCACCCTCCGGGACTAGCGGGTCAAGGAGCTCCTACGAGCAGTACGTC. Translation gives CASSPSGTSGSRSSYEQYV.

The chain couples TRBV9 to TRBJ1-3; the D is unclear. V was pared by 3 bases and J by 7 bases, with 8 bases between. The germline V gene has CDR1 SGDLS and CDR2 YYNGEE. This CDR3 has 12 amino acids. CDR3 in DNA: TGTGCCAGCAGCGGAGGAGCGAACACCATATATTTT. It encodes CASSGGANTIYF.

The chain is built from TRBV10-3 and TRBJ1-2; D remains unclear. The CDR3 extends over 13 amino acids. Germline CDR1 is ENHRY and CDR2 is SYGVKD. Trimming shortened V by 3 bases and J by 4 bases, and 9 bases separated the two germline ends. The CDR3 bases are TGTGCCATCAGTGAAGACACCCTCTATGGCTACACCTTC. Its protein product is CAISEDTLYGYTF.

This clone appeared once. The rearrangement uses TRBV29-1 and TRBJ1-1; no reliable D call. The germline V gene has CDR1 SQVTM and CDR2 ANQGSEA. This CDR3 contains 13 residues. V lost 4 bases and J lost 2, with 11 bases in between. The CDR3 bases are TGCAGCGTTGGGCACCCAAAAAACACTGAAGCTTTCTTT. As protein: CSVGHPKNTEAFF.

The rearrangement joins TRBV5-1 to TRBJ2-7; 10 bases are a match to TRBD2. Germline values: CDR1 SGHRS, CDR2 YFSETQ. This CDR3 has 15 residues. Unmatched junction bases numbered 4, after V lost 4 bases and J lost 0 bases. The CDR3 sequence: CASSLTSGVSYEQYF. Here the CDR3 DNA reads TGCGCCAGCAGCCTAACTAGCGGGGTCTCCTACGAGCAGTACTTC.

CDR3 protein: CASSSQTRTSGYQETQYF. Here the CDR3 DNA reads TGTGCCAGCAGCTCCCAGACCAGGACTAGCGGGTACCAAGAGACCCAGTACTTC. The chain carries TRBV5-5 and TRBJ2-5; the match to TRBD2 covers 11 bases. J lost 0 bases, V lost 3 bases, and 10 bases had no gene match. Germline CDR1 and CDR2: SGHKS and YYEKEE (reference sequence). There are 18 residues in the CDR3.

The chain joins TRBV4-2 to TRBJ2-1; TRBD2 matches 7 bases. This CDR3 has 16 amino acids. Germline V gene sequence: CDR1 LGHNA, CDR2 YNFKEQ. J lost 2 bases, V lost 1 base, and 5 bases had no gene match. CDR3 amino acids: CASSQGGGVTYNEQFF. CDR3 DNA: TGTGCCAGCAGCCAAGGGGGGGGAGTCACCTACAATGAGCAGTTCTTC.

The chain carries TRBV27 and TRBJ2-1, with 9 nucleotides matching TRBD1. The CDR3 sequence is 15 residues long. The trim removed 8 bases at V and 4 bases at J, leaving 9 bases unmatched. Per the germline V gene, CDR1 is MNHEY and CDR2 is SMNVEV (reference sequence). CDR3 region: CASSSGTGMYNEQFF. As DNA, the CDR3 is TGTGCCAGCTCCTCCGGGACAGGGATGTACAATGAGCAGTTCTTC.

This CDR3 is CASSLDAGPQETQYF. The CDR3, as DNA: TGCGCCAGCAGCTTGGATGCGGGCCCCCAAGAGACCCAGTACTTC. The genes are TRBV5-1 and TRBJ2-5, with D possibly being TRBD2 (5 bases). Germline CDR1 is SGHRS and CDR2 is YFSETQ. The CDR3 has 15 amino acids. Between the trimmed V and J ends, which lost 0 bases and 1 base, there was a span of 10 bases.

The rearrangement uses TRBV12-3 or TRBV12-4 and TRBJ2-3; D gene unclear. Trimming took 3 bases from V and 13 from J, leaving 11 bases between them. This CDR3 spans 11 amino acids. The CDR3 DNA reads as TGTGCCAGCAGTTTCGGCGATGACAAGTATTTT. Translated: CASSFGDDKYF.

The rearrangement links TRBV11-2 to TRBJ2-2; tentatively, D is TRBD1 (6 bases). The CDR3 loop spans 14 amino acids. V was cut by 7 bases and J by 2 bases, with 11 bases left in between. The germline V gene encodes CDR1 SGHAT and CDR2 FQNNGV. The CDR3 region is CASTTGSNTGELFF. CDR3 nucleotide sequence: TGTGCCAGCACTACAGGGTCAAACACCGGGGAGCTGTTTTTT.

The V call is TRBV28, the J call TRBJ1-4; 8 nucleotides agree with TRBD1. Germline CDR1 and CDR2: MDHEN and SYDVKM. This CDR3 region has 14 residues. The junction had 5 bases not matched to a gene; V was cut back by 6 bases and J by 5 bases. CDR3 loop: CASRTGTGNEKLFF. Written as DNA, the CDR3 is TGTGCCAGCAGAACCGGGACAGGAAATGAAAAACTGTTTTTT.

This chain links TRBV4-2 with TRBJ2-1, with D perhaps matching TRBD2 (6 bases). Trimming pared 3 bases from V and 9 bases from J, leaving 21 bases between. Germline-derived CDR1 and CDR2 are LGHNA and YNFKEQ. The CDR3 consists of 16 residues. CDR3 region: CASSQGSGGLLVEQFF. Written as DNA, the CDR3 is TGTGCCAGCAGCCAGGGTAGCGGAGGCCTCTTAGTTGAGCAGTTCTTC.

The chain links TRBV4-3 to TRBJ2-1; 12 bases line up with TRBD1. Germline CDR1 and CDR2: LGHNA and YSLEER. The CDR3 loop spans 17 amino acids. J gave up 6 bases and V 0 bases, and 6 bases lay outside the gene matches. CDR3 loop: CASSQEFGTGGVNEQFF. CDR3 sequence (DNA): TGCGCCAGCAGCCAAGAATTCGGGACAGGGGGCGTCAATGAGCAGTTCTTC.

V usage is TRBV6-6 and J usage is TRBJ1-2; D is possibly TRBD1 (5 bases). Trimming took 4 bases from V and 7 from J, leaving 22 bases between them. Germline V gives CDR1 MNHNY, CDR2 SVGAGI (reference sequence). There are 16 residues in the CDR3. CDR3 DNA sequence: TGTGCCAGCAGTTCGGTACAGGACACCACCTCGGGTGGCTACACCTTC. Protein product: CASSSVQDTTSGGYTF.

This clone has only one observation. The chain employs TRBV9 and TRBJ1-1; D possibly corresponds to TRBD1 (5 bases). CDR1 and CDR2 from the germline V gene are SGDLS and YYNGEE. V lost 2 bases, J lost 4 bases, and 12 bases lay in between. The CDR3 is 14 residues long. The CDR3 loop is CASSVHYGGTEAFF. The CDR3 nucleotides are TGTGCCAGCAGCGTCCACTACGGGGGCACTGAAGCTTTCTTT.

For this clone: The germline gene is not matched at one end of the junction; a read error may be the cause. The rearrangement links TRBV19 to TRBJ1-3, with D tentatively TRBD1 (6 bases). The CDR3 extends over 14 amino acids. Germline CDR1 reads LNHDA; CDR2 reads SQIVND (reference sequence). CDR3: CASRIGQTGNTIYF. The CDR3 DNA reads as TGTGCCAGTAGGATAGGACAGACTGGAAACACCATATATTTT.

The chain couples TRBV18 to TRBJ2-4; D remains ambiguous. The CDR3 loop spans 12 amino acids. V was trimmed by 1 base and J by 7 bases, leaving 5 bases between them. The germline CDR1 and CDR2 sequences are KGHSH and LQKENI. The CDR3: CASSPLGNIQYF. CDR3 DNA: TGTGCCAGCTCACCACTCGGGAACATTCAGTACTTC. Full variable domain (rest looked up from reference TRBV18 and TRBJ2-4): NAGVMQNPRHLVRRRGQEARLRCSPMKGHSHVYWYRQLPEEGLKFMVYLQKENIIDESGMPKERFSAEFPKEGPSILRIQQVVRGDSAAYFCASSPLGNIQYFGAGTRLSVL.